The 2 T cell receptor beta chains reported below all come from one sample, sequenced in a study of T cell responses to AZD1222 COVID-19 vaccine. Only in-frame clones appear in the TCRdb table, and some are missing; sequencing was by immunoSEQ multiplex PCR. The sample gives about 100,000 clones, around 91% of which show up once; approximately 18% is in the top ten. The sequences come from peripheral blood, collected on day 0 of AZD1222 vaccination. The receptors shown here come from an adult in good health.

This clone was observed many times. The chain couples TRBV13 to TRBJ2-5; D is unresolved. The CDR3 is 16 residues long. V lost 1 base and J 4 bases, leaving 16 bases between the germline ends. CDR1 is PRHDT and CDR2 is FYEKMQ in the germline V gene (reference sequence). The DNA for the CDR3 is TGTGCCAGCAGCTTAGCGGCAGCCGCGACGGGAGAGACCCAGTACTTC. Translation: CASSLAAAATGETQYF.

The J gene is TRBJ2-2, the V gene TRBV9, with D tentatively TRBD2 (5 bases). CDR3 length equals 17 residues. V was clipped by 4 bases and J by 0 bases, with 16 bases between them. CDR1 is SGDLS and CDR2 is YYNGEE in the germline V gene. The CDR3 loop reads CASSFPRLGANTGELFF. As DNA, the CDR3 is TGTGCCAGCAGCTTCCCCCGGCTCGGGGCGAACACCGGGGAGCTGTTTTTT. The entire variable domain, with the rest obtained from reference TRBV9 and TRBJ2-2, is as follows: DSGVTQTPKHLITATGQRVTLRCSPRSGDLSVYWYQQSLDQGLQFLIQYYNGEERAKGNILERFSAQQFPDLHSELNLSSLELGDSALYFCASSFPRLGANTGELFFGEGSRLTVL.